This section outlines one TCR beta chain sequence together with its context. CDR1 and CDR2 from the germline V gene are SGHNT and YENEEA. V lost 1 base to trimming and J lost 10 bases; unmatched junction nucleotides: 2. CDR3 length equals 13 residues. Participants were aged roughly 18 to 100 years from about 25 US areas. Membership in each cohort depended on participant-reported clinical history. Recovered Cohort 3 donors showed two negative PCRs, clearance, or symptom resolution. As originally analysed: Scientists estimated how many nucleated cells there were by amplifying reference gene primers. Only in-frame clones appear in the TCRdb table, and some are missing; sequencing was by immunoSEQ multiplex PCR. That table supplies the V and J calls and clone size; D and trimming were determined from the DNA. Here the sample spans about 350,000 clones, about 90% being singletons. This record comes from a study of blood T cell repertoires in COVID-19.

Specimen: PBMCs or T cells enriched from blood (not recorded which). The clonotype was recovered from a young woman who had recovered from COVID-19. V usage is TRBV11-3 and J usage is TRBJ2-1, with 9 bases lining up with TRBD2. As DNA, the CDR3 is TGTGCCAGCAGCTTAGCGCGGGAGGGGGAGCAGTTCTTC. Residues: CASSLAREGEQFF. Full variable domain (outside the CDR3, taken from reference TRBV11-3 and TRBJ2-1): EAGVVQSPRYKIIEKKQPVAFWCNPISGHNTLYWYLQNLGQGPELLIRYENEEAVDDSQLPKDRFSAERLKGVDSTLKIQPAELGDSAVYLCASSLAREGEQFFGPGTRLTVL.